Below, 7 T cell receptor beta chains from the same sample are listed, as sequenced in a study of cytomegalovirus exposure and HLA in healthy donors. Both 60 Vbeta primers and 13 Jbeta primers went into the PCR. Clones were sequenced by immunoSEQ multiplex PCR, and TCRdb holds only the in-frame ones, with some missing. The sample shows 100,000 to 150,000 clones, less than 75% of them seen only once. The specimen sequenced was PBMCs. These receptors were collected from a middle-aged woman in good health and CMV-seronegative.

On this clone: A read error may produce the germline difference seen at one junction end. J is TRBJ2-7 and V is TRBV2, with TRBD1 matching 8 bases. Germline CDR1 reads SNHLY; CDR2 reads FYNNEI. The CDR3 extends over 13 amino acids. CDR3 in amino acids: CASREDRGREQYF. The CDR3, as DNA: TGTGCCAGCAGAGAAGACAGGGGACGGGAGCAGTACTTC. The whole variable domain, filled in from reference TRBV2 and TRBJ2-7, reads EPEVTQTPSHQVTQMGQEVILRCVPISNHLYFYWYRQILGQKVEFLVSFYNNEISEKSEIFDDQFSVERPDGSNFTLKIRSTKLEDSAMYFCASREDRGREQYFGPGTRLTVT.

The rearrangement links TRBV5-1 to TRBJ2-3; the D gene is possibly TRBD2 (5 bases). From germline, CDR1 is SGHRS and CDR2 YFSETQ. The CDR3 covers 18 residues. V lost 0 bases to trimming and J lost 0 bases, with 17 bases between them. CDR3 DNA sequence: TGCGCCAGCAGCTTGGGGCTAGCCCCGGCCACTAGCACAGATACGCAGTATTTT. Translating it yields CASSLGLAPATSTDTQYF.

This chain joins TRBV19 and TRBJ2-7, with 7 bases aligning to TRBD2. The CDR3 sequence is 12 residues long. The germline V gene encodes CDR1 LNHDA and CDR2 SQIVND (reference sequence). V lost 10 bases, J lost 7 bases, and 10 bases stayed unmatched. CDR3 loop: CATDPGGGEQYF. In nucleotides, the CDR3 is TGTGCCACCGACCCGGGAGGCGGGGAGCAGTACTTC.

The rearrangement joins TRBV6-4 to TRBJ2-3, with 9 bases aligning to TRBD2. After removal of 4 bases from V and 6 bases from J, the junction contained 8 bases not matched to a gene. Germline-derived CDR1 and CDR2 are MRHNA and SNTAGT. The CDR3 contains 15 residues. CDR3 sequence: CASSVEAGGSDTQYF. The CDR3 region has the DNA TGTGCCAGCAGTGTGGAAGCGGGGGGTTCGGATACGCAGTATTTT.

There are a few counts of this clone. The CDR3 coding sequence is TGTGCCAGCAGCGCCGGACAGATCGACAACTATGGCTACACCTTC. Translation gives CASSAGQIDNYGYTF. V is TRBV5-4 and J is TRBJ1-2; a weak D match, TRBD1 (6 bases). V gave up 4 bases and J gave up 2 bases, with 15 bases separating them. Per germline, CDR1 SGHNT and CDR2 YYREEE (reference sequence). This CDR3 is 15 amino acids long.

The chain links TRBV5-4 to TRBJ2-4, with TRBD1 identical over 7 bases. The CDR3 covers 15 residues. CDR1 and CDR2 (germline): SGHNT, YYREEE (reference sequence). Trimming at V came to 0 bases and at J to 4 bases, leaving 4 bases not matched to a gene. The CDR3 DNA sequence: TGTGCCAGCAGCTTGGCCGGCAGGGGGAAAAACATTCAGTACTTC. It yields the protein CASSLAGRGKNIQYF.

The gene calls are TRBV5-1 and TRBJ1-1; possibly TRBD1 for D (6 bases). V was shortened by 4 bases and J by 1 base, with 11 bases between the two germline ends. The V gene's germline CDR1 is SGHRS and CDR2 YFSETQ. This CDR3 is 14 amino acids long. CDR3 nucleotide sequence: TGCGCCAGCAGCCCGGTGACAGGGAACACTGAAGCTTTCTTT. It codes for CASSPVTGNTEAFF. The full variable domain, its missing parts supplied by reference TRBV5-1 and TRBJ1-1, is KAGVTQTPRYLIKTRGQQVTLSCSPISGHRSVSWYQQTPGQGLQFLFEYFSETQRNKGNFPGRFSGRQFSNSRSEMNVSTLELGDSALYLCASSPVTGNTEAFFGQGTRLTVV.